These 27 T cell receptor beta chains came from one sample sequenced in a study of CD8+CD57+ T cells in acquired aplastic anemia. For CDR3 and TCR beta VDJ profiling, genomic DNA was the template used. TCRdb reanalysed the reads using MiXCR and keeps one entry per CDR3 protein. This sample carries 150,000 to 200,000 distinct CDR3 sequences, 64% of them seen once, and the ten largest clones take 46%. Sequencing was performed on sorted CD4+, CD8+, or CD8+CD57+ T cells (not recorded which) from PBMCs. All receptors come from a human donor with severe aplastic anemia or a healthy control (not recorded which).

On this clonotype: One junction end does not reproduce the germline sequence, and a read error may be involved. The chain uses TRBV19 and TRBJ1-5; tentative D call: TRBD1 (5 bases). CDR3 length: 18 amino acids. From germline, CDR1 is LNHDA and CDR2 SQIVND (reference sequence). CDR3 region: CSARDLKYGGTRDQPQHF. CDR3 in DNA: TGCAGTGCTAGAGATTTAAAATATGGCGGGACCAGGGATCAGCCCCAGCATTTT.

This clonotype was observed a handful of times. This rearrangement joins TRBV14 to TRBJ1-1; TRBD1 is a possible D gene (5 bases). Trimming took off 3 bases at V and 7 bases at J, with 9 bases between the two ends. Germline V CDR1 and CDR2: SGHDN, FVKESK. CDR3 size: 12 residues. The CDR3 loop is CASSQGGVEAFF. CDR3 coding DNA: TGTGCCAGCAGCCAGGGAGGGGTTGAAGCTTTCTTT.

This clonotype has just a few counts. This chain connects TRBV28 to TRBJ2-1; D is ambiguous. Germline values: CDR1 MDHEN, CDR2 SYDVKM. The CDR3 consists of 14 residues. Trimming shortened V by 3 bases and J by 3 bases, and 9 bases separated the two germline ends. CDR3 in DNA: TGTGCCAGCAGTTTTGAAGGAAACTACAATGAGCAGTTCTTC. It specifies CASSFEGNYNEQFF.

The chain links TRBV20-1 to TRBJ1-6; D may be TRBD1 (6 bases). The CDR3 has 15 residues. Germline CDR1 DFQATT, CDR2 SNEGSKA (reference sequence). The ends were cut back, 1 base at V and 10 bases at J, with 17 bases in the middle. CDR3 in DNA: TGCAGTGCTAGAGGGACGCGGGGGGGCGGATCACCCCTCCACTTT. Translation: CSARGTRGGGSPLHF.

The CDR3 spells CASSLGTGAVGISPLHF. For the CDR3, the DNA is TGTGCCAGCAGCTTGGGGACAGGAGCCGTCGGAATTTCACCCCTCCACTTT. The chain uses TRBV5-5 and TRBJ1-6, with TRBD1 matching over 7 bases. After removal of 0 bases from V and 9 bases from J, the junction contained 12 bases not matched to a gene. This CDR3 region has 17 residues. CDR1 is SGHKS and CDR2 is YYEKEE in the germline V gene (reference sequence).

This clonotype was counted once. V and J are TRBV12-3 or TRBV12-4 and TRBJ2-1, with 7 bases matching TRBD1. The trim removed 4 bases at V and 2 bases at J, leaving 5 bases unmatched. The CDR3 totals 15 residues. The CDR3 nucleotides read TGTGCCAGCAGTTCCCCGGGACAGACCTACAATGAGCAGTTCTTC. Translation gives CASSSPGQTYNEQFF.

The CDR3 bases are TGTGCCATCAGTGAGTCACCCCCGACGGGGGAAAAACTGTTTTTT. This encodes CAISESPPTGEKLFF. This rearrangement joins TRBV10-3 to TRBJ1-4; D not resolved. V lost 0 bases to trimming and J lost 8 bases, with 13 bases between them. Per the germline V gene, CDR1 is ENHRY and CDR2 is SYGVKD. This CDR3 is built from 15 residues.

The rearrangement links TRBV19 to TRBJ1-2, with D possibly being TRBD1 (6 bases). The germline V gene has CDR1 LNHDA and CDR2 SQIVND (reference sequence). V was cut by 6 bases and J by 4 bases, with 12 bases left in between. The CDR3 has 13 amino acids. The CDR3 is CASRKDRTYGYTF. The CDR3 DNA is TGTGCCAGTAGAAAAGACAGGACCTATGGCTACACCTTC.

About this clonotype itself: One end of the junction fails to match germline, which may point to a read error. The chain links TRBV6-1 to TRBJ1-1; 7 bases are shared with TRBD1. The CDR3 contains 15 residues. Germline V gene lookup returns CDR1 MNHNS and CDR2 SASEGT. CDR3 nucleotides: TGCGCCAGCAGCTCAGACGCAGGGGGAGACACTGAAGCTTTCTTT. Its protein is CASSSDAGGDTEAFF.

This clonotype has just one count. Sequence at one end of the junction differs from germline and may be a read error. CDR3 region: CASSLGQGATGELFF. The CDR3 DNA reads as TGTGCCAGCAGCTTAGGGCAGGGCGCCACCGGGGAGTTGTTTTTT. The chain uses TRBV7-9 and TRBJ2-2; TRBD1 or TRBD2 may be the D gene (5 bases each). The CDR3 has 15 amino acids. Germline loops: CDR1 SEHNR, CDR2 FQNEAQ (reference sequence).

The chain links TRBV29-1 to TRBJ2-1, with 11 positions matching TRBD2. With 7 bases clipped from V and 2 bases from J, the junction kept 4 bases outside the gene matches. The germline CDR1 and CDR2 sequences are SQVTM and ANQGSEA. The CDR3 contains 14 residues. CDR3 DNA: TGCAGCGCACATAGCGGGAGGGCCTACAATGAGCAGTTCTTC. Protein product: CSAHSGRAYNEQFF.

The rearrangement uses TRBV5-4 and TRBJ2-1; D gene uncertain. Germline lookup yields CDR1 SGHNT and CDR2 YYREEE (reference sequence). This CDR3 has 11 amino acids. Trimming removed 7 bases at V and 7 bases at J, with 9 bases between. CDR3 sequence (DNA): TGTGCCAGCGGCGTGGGAAATGAGCAGTTCTTC. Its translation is CASGVGNEQFF.

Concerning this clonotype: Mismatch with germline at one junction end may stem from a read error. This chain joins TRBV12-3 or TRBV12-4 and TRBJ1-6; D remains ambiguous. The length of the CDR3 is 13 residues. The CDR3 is CASSLVGDSPPHF. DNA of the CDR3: TGTGCCAGCAGCTTAGTCGGGGATTCACCCCCCCACTTT.

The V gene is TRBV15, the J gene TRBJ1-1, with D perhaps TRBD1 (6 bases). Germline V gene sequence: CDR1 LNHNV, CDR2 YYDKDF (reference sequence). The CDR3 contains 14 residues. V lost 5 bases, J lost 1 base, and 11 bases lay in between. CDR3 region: CATSDGGTNTEAFF. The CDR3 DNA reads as TGTGCCACCAGCGACGGGGGCACGAACACTGAAGCTTTCTTT.

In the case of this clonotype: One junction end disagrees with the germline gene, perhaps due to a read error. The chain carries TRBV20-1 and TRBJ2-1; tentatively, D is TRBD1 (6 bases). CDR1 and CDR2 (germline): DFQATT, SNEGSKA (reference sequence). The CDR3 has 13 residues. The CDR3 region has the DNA TGCAGTGCCACAGGGTTGGCGGGCAATCAGCAGTTCTTC. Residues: CSATGLAGNQQFF.

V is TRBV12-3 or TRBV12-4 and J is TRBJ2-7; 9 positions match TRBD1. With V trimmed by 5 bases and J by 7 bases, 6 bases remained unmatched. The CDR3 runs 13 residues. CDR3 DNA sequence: TGTGCCAGCAGTAGCGGGACAGGGCGTGAGCAGTACTTC. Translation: CASSSGTGREQYF.

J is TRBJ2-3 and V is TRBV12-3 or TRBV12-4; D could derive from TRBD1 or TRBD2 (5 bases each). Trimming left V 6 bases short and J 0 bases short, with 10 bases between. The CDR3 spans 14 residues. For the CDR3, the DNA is TGTGCCAGCAGCTACAGGACTAGCACAGATACGCAGTATTTT. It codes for CASSYRTSTDTQYF.

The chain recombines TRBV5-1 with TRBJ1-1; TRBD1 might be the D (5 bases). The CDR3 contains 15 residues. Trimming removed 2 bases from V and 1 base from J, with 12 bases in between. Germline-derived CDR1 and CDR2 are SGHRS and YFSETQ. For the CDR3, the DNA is TGCGCCAGCAGCTTCGAGGGGCAATCGAACACTGAAGCTTTCTTT. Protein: CASSFEGQSNTEAFF.

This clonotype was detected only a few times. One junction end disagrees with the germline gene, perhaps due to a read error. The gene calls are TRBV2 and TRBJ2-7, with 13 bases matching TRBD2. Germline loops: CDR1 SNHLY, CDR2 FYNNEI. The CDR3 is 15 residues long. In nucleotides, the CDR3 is TGTGCCATCAGTGAGTCAGGACTAGCGGGAGACGAGCAGTACTTC. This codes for CAISESGLAGDEQYF.

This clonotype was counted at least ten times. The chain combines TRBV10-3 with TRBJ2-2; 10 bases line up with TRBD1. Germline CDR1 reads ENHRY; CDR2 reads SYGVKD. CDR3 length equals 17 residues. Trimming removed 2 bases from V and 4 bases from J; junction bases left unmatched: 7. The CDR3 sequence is CAISEGGTGAFTGELFF. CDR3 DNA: TGTGCCATCAGTGAGGGCGGGACAGGGGCTTTCACCGGGGAGCTGTTTTTT.

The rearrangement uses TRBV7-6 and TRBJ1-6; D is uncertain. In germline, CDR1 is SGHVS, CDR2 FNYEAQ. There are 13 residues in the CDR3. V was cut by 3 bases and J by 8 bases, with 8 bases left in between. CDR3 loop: CASSFSEDSPLHF. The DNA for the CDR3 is TGTGCCAGCAGCTTCTCGGAGGATTCACCCCTCCACTTT.

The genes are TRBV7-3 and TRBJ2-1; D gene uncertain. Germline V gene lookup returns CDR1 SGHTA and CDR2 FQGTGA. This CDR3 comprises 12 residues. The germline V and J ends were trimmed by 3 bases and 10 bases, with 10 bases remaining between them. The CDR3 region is CASSLGFGEQFF. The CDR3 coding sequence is TGTGCCAGCAGCTTGGGGTTTGGAGAGCAGTTCTTC.

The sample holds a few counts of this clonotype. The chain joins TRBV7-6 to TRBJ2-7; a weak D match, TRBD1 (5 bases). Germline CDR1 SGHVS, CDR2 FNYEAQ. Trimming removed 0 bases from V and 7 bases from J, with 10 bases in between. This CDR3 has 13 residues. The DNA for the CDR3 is TGTGCCAGCAGCTTAGCAGGGGTTGGGGAGCAGTACTTC. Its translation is CASSLAGVGEQYF. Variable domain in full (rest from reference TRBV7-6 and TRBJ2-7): GAGVSQSPRYKVTKRGQDVALRCDPISGHVSLYWYRQALGQGPEFLTYFNYEAQQDKSGLPNDRFSAERPEGSISTLTIQRTEQRDSAMYRCASSLAGVGEQYFGPGTRLTVT.

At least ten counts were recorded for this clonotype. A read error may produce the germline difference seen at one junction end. The CDR3 nucleotides are TGCGCCAGCAGCCAAGTGCTTCGGGACAGGCTCTACTTT. Its protein is CASSQVLRDRLYF. The chain joins TRBV4-3 to TRBJ1-6, with TRBD1 matching over 8 bases. The germline V gene has CDR1 LGHNA and CDR2 YSLEER. The length of the CDR3 is 13 residues.

DNA of the CDR3: TGCGCCAGCAGCCTTCAAACGGGTGGCTACACCTTC. Protein: CASSLQTGGYTF. The V and J genes are TRBV5-1 and TRBJ1-2; D is undetermined. The germline V and J ends were trimmed by 4 bases and 7 bases, with 11 bases remaining between them. This CDR3 has 12 amino acids. The V gene's germline CDR1 is SGHRS and CDR2 YFSETQ.

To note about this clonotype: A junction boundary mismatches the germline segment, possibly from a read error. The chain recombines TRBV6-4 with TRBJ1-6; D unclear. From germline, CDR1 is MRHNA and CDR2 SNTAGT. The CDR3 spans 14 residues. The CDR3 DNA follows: TGTGCCAGCAGTTACTCGATCACTGGGATGCCCCTCCACTTT. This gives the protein CASSYSITGMPLHF.

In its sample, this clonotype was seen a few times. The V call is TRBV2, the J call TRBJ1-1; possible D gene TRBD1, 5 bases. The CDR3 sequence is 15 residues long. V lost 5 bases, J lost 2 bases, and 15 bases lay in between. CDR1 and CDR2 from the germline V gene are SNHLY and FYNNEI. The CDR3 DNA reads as TGTGCCAGCAGTCTTCGAAGGACATCTAACACTGAAGCTTTCTTT. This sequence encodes CASSLRRTSNTEAFF.